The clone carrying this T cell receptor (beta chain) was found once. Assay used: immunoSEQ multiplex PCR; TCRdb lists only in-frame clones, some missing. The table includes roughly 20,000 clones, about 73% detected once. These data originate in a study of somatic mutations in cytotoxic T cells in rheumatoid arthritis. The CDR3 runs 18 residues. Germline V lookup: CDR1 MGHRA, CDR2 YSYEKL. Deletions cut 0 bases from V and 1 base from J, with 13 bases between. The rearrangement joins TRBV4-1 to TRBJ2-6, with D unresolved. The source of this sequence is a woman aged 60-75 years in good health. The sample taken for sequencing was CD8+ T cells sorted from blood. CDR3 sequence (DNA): TGCGCCAGCAGCCAAGAACCCCGACATGGGTCTGGGGCCAACGTCCTGACTTTC. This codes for CASSQEPRHGSGANVLTF.